Shown below are 16 T cell receptor beta chains from a single sample sequenced in a study of OX40 agonist ivuxolimab in advanced cancers. Libraries were built with the immunoSEQ multiplex PCR assay. TCRdb took this table from immuneACCESS and kept in-frame rearrangements with V and J called. Such tables lack part of the clones; where checked against another copy, unresolved V genes explain under half of the gap, and the rest is unexplained. The sample table shows some 50,000 clones, and approximately 81% are seen once. Roughly 4.5% of the sample rests with the top ten. The specimen was CD4+ or CD8+ T cells sorted from blood, collected in a trial of the OX40 agonist ivuxolimab. All receptors come from an adult with an advanced solid tumor such as melanoma, head and neck, liver or kidney cancer.

The rearrangement uses TRBV6-1 and TRBJ1-1, with unresolved D. V was trimmed by 0 bases and J by 1 base, leaving 6 bases between them. Germline CDR1 reads MNHNS; CDR2 reads SASEGT. The CDR3 totals 14 residues. The CDR3 nucleotides are TGTGCCAGCAGTGAAGCGGTCGGGAACACTGAAGCTTTCTTT. It codes for CASSEAVGNTEAFF.

This clone was found a few times. V usage is TRBV30 and J usage is TRBJ2-2; TRBD1 might be the D (5 bases). Trimming took off 1 base at V and 2 bases at J, with 11 bases between the two ends. The CDR3 runs 15 residues. Germline CDR1 GTSNPN, CDR2 SVGIG (reference sequence). The CDR3 protein is CAWSGGRTNTGELFF. The CDR3 DNA sequence: TGTGCCTGGAGTGGGGGCAGAACTAACACCGGGGAGCTGTTTTTT.

The V gene is TRBV7-2, the J gene TRBJ2-3, with TRBD2 identical over 7 bases. CDR1 and CDR2 from the germline V gene are SGHTA and FQGNSA. The V gene end was trimmed by 3 bases and the J gene end by 6 bases; junction bases not matched to a gene: 9. This CDR3 comprises 15 residues. The DNA of the CDR3 is TGTGCCAGCAGCTTTCAAACGGGAGGCAGCGATACGCAGTATTTT. This sequence encodes CASSFQTGGSDTQYF.

V gene TRBV5-6 combines with J gene TRBJ2-7, with 8 bases fitting TRBD1. CDR3 length: 16 amino acids. Germline-derived CDR1 and CDR2 are SGHDT and YYEEEE. Trimming cost V 0 bases and J 3 bases; bases outside gene matches: 8. This CDR3 is CASSLAPAGGIYEQYF. The CDR3 bases are TGTGCCAGCAGCTTGGCTCCTGCAGGGGGCATCTACGAGCAGTACTTC.

The rearrangement joins TRBV27 to TRBJ1-2; perhaps TRBD1 as D (6 bases). This CDR3 spans 13 amino acids. Trimming removed 3 bases at V and 8 bases at J, with 13 bases between. The V gene's germline CDR1 is MNHEY and CDR2 SMNVEV (reference sequence). As DNA, the CDR3 is TGTGCCAGCAGTTTTCGGGGGGCTGGGGGCTACACCTTC. This translates into CASSFRGAGGYTF.

The rearrangement uses TRBV19 and TRBJ2-6; TRBD1 might be the D (6 bases). With 11 bases removed from V and 0 bases from J, the gap between germline ends came to 14 bases. Germline loops: CDR1 LNHDA, CDR2 SQIVND (reference sequence). This CDR3 is 15 amino acids long. The CDR3 loop reads CAGRDTRSGANVLTF. For the CDR3, the DNA is TGTGCCGGTCGGGACACCCGCTCTGGGGCCAACGTCCTGACTTTC.

The genes are TRBV11-3 and TRBJ1-1; no definite D call. Trimming stripped 1 base from V and 3 bases from J, with 3 bases between. CDR1 SGHNT and CDR2 YENEEA come from the germline V gene. The CDR3 sequence is 12 residues long. CDR3 bases: TGTGCCAGCAGCTTAGTGGACACTGAAGCTTTCTTT. This sequence encodes CASSLVDTEAFF.

The rearrangement links TRBV27 to TRBJ1-1; D call uncertain. Germline V gives CDR1 MNHEY, CDR2 SMNVEV (reference sequence). V was trimmed by 6 bases and J by 4 bases, leaving 15 bases between them. This CDR3 spans 14 amino acids. In DNA, the CDR3 is TGTGCCAGCAGACCCCCCATAACGGGCACTGAAGCTTTCTTT. Translating it yields CASRPPITGTEAFF.

This clone was found once. The chain has TRBV5-8 and TRBJ2-2, with a possible D match to TRBD1 (5 bases). Between the trimmed V and J ends, which lost 4 bases and 7 bases, there was a span of 14 bases. The CDR3 length is 14 residues. Germline CDR1 SGHTS, CDR2 YDEGEE. As DNA, the CDR3 is TGTGCCAGCAGCGTTAGAGCAGGGTTCGGGGAGCTGTTTTTT. Protein: CASSVRAGFGELFF.

The V gene is TRBV19, the J gene TRBJ2-7; TRBD1 agrees at 7 bases. J lost 2 bases, V lost 4 bases, and 5 bases had no gene match. The CDR3 runs to 14 residues. Germline values: CDR1 LNHDA, CDR2 SQIVND (reference sequence). For the CDR3, the DNA is TGTGCCAGTAGTAGCCAGGGGGTAACCTACGAGCAGTACTTC. This codes for CASSSQGVTYEQYF.

The V call is TRBV11-2, the J call TRBJ2-5, with a weak D call TRBD1 (6 bases). Near its end, the DNA agrees better with TRBJ2-7, so the J call may be wrong. Germline V gene lookup returns CDR1 SGHAT and CDR2 FQNNGV. The CDR3 is made up of 13 amino acids. The CDR3 DNA sequence: TGTGCCGGCCGGGGACAAAACTCCTACGAGCAGTACTTC. Translated: CAGRGQNSYEQYF.

This clone was observed once. This sequence joins TRBV5-4 and TRBJ2-2, with 9 bases identical to TRBD2. Per germline, CDR1 SGHNT and CDR2 YYREEE (reference sequence). Unmatched junction bases numbered 10, after V lost 4 bases and J lost 6 bases. The CDR3 is 16 residues long. The CDR3 DNA sequence: TGTGCCAGCAGCATACAACCGGGACTAGCCCCCGGGGAGCTGTTTTTT. Amino acids: CASSIQPGLAPGELFF.

The chain couples TRBV7-2 to TRBJ2-2; D call uncertain. Trimming took 5 bases from V and 6 from J, leaving 4 bases between them. This CDR3 spans 11 amino acids. In germline, CDR1 is SGHTA, CDR2 FQGNSA. The CDR3 DNA reads as TGTGCCAGCAGCGCCGCCGGGGAGCTGTTTTTT. Translating gives CASSAAGELFF.

V usage is TRBV6-4 and J usage is TRBJ2-3; possibly TRBD1 or TRBD2 for D (5 bases each). Germline values: CDR1 MRHNA, CDR2 SNTAGT. This CDR3 region has 16 residues. Trimming pared 6 bases from V and 4 bases from J, leaving 20 bases between. CDR3 sequence (DNA): TGTGCCAGCAGCGCCCGGGGCTTCGCCCGAGCAGATACGCAGTATTTT. This encodes CASSARGFARADTQYF.

This clone was detected only once. The genes are TRBV5-4 and TRBJ1-1; D not resolved. Trimming took off 3 bases at V and 3 bases at J, with 9 bases between the two ends. The CDR3 length is 13 residues. Germline V gene sequence: CDR1 SGHNT, CDR2 YYREEE (reference sequence). Here the CDR3 DNA reads TGTGCCAGCAGCTCCGTAGGAGACACTGAAGCTTTCTTT. This sequence encodes CASSSVGDTEAFF.

The chain recombines TRBV14 with TRBJ1-3; 7 bases match TRBD1. With V trimmed by 2 bases and J by 0 bases, 4 bases remained unmatched. Germline V gives CDR1 SGHDN, CDR2 FVKESK. CDR3 length equals 16 residues. In DNA, the CDR3 is TGTGCCAGCAGCCAAAAGGACAGGCGCTCTGGAAACACCATATATTTT. Its translation is CASSQKDRRSGNTIYF.